This TCR beta chain was recovered during a study of blood T cell repertoires in COVID-19. Study-level information: The analysed material was cDNA or gDNA that came from T cells, B-cell-depleted T cells, or PBMCs.

The table came from immunoSEQ multiplex PCR; TCRdb's copy has only in-frame clones and leaves some out. The repertoire holds some 140,000 clones, roughly 83% seen once, with roughly 3% in the top ten. The V and J ends lost 5 bases and 5 bases respectively, with 7 bases between them. The CDR3 has 12 amino acids. Germline V CDR1 and CDR2: WNHNN, SYGVQD (reference sequence). What was sequenced was peripheral blood. This TCR derives from a woman of 80 years or more with acute or convalescent COVID-19. This chain links TRBV10-1 with TRBJ2-1, with a possible D match to TRBD2 (5 bases). The CDR3 region is CASSSRDNEQFF. In DNA, the CDR3 is TGCGCCAGCAGTTCGAGGGACAATGAGCAGTTCTTC.